This TCR beta chain was recovered during a study of blood T cell repertoires in COVID-19. CDR3 length: 14 amino acids. Germline V lookup: CDR1 GTSNPN, CDR2 SVGIG (reference sequence). The ends lost 2 bases at V and 7 bases at J; junction bases unmatched: 4. Data came from immunoSEQ multiplex PCR; TCRdb stores just in-frame clones and leaves some out. The repertoire has 200,000 or so clones, 70% to 90% of them found once; the top ten carry over 2.5%. Sequencing was performed on peripheral blood. This chain joins TRBV30 and TRBJ2-7; 14 bases fit TRBD2. The sequence derives from a man in his fifties or sixties with acute or convalescent COVID-19. This chain's CDR3 is CAWSWGLAGAEQYF. The CDR3 DNA sequence: TGTGCCTGGAGTTGGGGACTAGCGGGAGCTGAGCAGTACTTC.